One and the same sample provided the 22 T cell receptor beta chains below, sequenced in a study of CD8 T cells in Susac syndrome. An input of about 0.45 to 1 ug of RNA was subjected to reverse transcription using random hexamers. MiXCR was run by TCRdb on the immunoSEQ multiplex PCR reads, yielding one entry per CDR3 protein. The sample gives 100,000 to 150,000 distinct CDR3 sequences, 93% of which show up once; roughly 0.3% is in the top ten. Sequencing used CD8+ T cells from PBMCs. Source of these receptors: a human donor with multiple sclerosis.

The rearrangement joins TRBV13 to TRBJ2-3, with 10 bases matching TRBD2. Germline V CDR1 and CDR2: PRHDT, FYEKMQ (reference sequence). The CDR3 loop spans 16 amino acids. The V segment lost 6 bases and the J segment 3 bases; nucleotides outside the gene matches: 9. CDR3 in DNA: TGTGCCAGCAGTGGGAGAACTAGCGGGATGACAGATACGCAGTATTTT. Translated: CASSGRTSGMTDTQYF.

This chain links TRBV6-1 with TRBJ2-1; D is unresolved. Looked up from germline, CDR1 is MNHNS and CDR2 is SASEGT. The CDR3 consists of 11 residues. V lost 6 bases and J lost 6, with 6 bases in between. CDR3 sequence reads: CASSAPNEQFF. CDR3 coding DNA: TGTGCCAGCAGCGCGCCCAATGAGCAGTTCTTC.

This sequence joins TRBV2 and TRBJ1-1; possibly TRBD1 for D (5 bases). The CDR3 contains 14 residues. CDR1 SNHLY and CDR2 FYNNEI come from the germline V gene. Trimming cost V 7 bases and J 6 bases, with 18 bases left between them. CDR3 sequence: CASMVAGRIPEAFF. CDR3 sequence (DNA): TGTGCCAGCATGGTGGCAGGGAGGATCCCTGAAGCTTTCTTT.

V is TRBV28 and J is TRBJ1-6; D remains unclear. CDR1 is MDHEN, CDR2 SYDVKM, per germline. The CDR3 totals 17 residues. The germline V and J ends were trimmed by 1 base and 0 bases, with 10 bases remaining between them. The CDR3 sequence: CASSLSAASSYNSPLHF. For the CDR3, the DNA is TGTGCCAGCAGTTTATCTGCGGCGAGCTCCTATAATTCACCCCTCCACTTT.

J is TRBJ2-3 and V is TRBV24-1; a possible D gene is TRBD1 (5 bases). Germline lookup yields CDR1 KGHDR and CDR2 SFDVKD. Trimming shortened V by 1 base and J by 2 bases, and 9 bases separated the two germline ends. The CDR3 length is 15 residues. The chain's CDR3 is CATSDFTGNTDTQYF. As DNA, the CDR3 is TGTGCCACCAGTGATTTCACAGGCAACACAGATACGCAGTATTTT.

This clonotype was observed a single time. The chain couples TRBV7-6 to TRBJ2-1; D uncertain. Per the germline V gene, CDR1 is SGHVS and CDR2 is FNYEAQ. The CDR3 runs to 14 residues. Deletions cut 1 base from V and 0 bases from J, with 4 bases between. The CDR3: CASSLDYSYNEQFF. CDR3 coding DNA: TGTGCCAGCAGCTTAGACTACTCCTACAATGAGCAGTTCTTC. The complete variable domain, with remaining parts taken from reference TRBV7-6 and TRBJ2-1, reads GAGVSQSPRYKVTKRGQDVALRCDPISGHVSLYWYRQALGQGPEFLTYFNYEAQQDKSGLPNDRFSAERPEGSISTLTIQRTEQRDSAMYRCASSLDYSYNEQFFGPGTRLTVL.

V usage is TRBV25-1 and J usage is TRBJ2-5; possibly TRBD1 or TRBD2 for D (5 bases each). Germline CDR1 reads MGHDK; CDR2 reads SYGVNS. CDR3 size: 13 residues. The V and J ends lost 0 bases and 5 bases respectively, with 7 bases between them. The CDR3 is CASSEYWGETQYF. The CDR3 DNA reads TGTGCCAGCAGTGAATATTGGGGGGAGACCCAGTACTTC.

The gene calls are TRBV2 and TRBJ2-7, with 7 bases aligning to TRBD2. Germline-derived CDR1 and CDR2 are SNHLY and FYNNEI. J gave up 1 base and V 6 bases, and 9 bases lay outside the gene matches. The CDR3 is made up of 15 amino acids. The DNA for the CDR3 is TGTGCCAGCAGGGCCCTTGGCGGGGGATCCTACGAGCAGTACTTC. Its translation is CASRALGGGSYEQYF.

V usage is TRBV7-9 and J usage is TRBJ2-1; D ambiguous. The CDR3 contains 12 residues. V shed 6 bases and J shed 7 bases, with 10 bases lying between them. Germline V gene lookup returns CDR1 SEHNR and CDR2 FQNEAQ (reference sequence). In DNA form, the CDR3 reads TGTGCCAGCAGACAAGGTGGGAATGAGCAGTTCTTC. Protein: CASRQGGNEQFF. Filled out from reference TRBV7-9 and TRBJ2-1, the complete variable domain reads DTGVSQNPRHKITKRGQNVTFRCDPISEHNRLYWYRQTLGQGPEFLTYFQNEAQLEKSRLLSDRFSAERPKGSFSTLEIQRTEQGDSAMYLCASRQGGNEQFFGPGTRLTVL.

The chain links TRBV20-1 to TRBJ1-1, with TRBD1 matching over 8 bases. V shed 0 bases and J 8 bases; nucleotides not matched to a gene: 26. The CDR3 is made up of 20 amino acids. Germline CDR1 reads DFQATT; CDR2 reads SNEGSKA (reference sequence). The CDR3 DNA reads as TGCAGTGCTAGAGAAATTAGGTTTGGGGGACAGGCCCTCACCAGGCGGGAAGCTTTCTTT. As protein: CSAREIRFGGQALTRREAFF.

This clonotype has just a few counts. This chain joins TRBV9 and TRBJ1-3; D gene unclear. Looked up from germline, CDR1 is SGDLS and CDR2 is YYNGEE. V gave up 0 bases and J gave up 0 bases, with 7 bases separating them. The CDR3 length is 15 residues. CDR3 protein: CASSVGWDSGNTIYF. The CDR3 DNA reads TGTGCCAGCAGCGTAGGGTGGGACTCTGGAAACACCATATATTTT.

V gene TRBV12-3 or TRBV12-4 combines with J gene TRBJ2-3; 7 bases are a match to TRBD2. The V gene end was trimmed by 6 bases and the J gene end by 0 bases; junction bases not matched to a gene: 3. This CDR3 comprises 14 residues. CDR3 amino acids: CASSATSSTDTQYF. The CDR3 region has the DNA TGTGCCAGCAGCGCGACTAGCAGCACAGATACGCAGTATTTT.

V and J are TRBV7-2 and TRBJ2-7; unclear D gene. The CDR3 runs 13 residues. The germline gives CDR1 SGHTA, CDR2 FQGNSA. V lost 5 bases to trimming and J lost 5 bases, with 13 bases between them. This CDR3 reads CASSPDTVNEQYF. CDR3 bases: TGTGCCAGCAGCCCCGACACGGTCAACGAGCAGTACTTC.

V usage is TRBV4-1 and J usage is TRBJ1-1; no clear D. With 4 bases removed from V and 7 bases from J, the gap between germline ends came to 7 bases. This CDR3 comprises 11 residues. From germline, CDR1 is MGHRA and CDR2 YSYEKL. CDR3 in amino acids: CASSLLGEAFF. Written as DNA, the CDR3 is TGCGCCAGCAGCCTATTGGGTGAAGCTTTCTTT.

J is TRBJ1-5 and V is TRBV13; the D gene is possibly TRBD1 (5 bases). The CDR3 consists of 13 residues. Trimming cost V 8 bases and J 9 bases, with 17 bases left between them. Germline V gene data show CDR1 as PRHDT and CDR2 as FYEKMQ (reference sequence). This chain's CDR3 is CASAWGTGGPQHF. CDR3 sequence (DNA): TGTGCCAGCGCCTGGGGCACGGGGGGGCCCCAGCATTTT.

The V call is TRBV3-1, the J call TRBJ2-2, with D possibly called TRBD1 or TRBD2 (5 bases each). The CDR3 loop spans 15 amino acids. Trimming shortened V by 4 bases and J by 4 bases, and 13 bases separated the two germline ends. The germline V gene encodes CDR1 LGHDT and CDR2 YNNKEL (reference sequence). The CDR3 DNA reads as TGTGCCAGCAGCCCCACAGGCGGGTCCACCGGGGAGCTGTTTTTT. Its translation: CASSPTGGSTGELFF.

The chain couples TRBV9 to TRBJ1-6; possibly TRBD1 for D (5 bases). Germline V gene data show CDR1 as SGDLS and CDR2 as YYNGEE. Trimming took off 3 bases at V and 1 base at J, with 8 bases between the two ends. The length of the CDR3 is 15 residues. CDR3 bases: TGTGCCAGCAGCGAGAGGGGATCCTATAATTCACCCCTCCACTTT. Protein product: CASSERGSYNSPLHF.

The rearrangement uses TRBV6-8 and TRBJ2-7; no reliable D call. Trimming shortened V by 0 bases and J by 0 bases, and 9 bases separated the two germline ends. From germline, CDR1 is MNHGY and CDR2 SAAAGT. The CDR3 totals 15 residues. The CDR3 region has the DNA TGTGCCAGCAGTTACTCGAGTTGCCCCTCCTACGAGCAGTACTTC. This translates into CASSYSSCPSYEQYF.

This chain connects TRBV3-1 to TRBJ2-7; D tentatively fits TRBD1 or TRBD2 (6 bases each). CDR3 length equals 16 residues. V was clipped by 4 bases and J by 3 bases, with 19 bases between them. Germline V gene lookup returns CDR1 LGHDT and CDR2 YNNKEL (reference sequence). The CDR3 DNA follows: TGTGCCAGCAGCCCCAAGATAAGTGGGGGGCTCTACGAGCAGTACTTC. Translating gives CASSPKISGGLYEQYF.

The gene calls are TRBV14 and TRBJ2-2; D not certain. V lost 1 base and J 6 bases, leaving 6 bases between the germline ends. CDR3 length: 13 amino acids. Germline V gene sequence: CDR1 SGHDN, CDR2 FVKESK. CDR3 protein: CASSQARAGELFF. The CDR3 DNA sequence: TGTGCCAGCAGCCAAGCTCGGGCCGGGGAGCTGTTTTTT.

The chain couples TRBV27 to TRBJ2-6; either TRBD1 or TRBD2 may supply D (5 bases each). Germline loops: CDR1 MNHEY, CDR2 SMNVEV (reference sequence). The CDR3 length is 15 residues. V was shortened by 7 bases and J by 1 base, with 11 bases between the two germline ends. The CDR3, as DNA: TGTGCCAGCATGGATGAGGGGTCTGGGGCCAACGTCCTGACTTTC. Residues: CASMDEGSGANVLTF.

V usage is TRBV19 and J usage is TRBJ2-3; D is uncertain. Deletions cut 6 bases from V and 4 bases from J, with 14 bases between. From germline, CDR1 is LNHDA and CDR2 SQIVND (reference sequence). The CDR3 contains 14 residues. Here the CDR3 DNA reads TGTGCCAGTAGCGCGGATAGACCACCAGATACGCAGTATTTT. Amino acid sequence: CASSADRPPDTQYF.